The 26 T cell receptor beta chains below all came from one sample that was sequenced in a study of graft-versus-host responses after intestinal transplantation. For these receptors, no antigen is known. Repertoires were generated with immunoSEQ multiplex PCR, while TCRdb's copy carries only in-frame clones and drops some. The sample has over 85,000 clones, 91% seen once; the top ten hold roughly 0.2%. Sequences were derived from unstimulated CD4+ T cells sorted from spleen or lymph node cells, sampled before transplant. The receptors were gathered from a human donor who was the organ donor for an intestinal transplant.

The V and J genes are TRBV20-1 and TRBJ2-3; D is undetermined. The V end lost 2 bases, the J end lost 4 bases, and 4 bases lay between the germline ends. Germline V CDR1 and CDR2: DFQATT, SNEGSKA (reference sequence). The CDR3 is 11 amino acids. In nucleotides, the CDR3 is TGCAGTGCTAGAAGAGCAGATACGCAGTATTTT. Translation gives CSARRADTQYF.

V usage is TRBV25-1 and J usage is TRBJ2-3, with D tentatively TRBD2 (7 bases). The CDR3 totals 14 residues. Germline-derived CDR1 and CDR2 are MGHDK and SYGVNS. V lost 8 bases and J lost 3, with 15 bases in between. DNA of the CDR3: TGTGCCAGCTCGGGGGGCCTTTTAACAGATACGCAGTATTTT. Its protein product is CASSGGLLTDTQYF.

This clone was recorded only once. The gene calls are TRBV4-2 and TRBJ1-6; maybe TRBD1 (5 bases). The CDR3 runs to 14 residues. V was trimmed by 1 base and J by 10 bases, leaving 11 bases between them. CDR1 is LGHNA, CDR2 YNFKEQ, per germline. Here the CDR3 reads CASSQVGARSPLHF. CDR3 bases: TGTGCCAGCAGCCAAGTAGGGGCCAGGTCACCCCTCCACTTT.

For this clone: The junction differs from germline at one of its ends, possibly a read error. The gene calls are TRBV6-1 and TRBJ1-5, with 7 nucleotides matching TRBD1. CDR3 length: 15 amino acids. Germline V lookup: CDR1 MNHNS, CDR2 SASEGT. The CDR3 here is CASSQTGSGNQPRHF. The DNA of the CDR3 is TGTGCCAGCAGCCAGACAGGGAGTGGCAATCAGCCCCGGCATTTT.

In DNA, the CDR3 is TGTGCCAGCAGCATCCCTTCTGGCAACGAGCAGTACTTC. Its translation is CASSIPSGNEQYF. The V gene is TRBV7-9, the J gene TRBJ2-7; D uncertain. Germline lookup yields CDR1 SEHNR and CDR2 FQNEAQ (reference sequence). This CDR3 comprises 13 residues. The V gene lost 5 bases and the J gene lost 5 bases, with 13 bases spanning the gap.

The chain links TRBV27 to TRBJ1-5; 7 bases fit TRBD1. The CDR3 extends over 18 amino acids. Germline CDR1 is MNHEY and CDR2 is SMNVEV (reference sequence). The junction had 14 bases not matched to a gene; V was cut back by 5 bases and J by 1 base. CDR3 residues: CASSPTGDPIPSNQPQHF. Here the CDR3 DNA reads TGTGCCAGCAGTCCTACAGGGGACCCAATTCCCAGCAATCAGCCCCAGCATTTT.

The chain joins TRBV11-2 to TRBJ2-3, with 12 bases matching TRBD2. The CDR3 covers 17 residues. Per germline, CDR1 SGHAT and CDR2 FQNNGV. V shed 4 bases and J 5 bases; nucleotides not matched to a gene: 10. The CDR3 spells CASSSGASGGAGDTQYF. In DNA, the CDR3 is TGTGCCAGCAGCTCTGGGGCTAGCGGGGGGGCGGGAGATACGCAGTATTTT.

The CDR3 DNA reads as TGTGCCAGCTCACCCCGACAGGGACAAGAGACCCAGTACTTC. It encodes CASSPRQGQETQYF. The V gene is TRBV18, the J gene TRBJ2-5, with 7 bases matching TRBD1. The germline V gene encodes CDR1 KGHSH and CDR2 LQKENI. The V and J ends lost 3 bases and 2 bases, in that order; junction bases with no gene match: 3. This CDR3 contains 14 residues.

The DNA of the CDR3 is TGTGCCAGCAGCCAAACACCGGGACAGGGCTACGAGCAGTACTTC. Translation gives CASSQTPGQGYEQYF. V gene TRBV7-3 combines with J gene TRBJ2-7; 9 bases map to TRBD1. The CDR3 is made up of 15 amino acids. The germline V gene encodes CDR1 SGHTA and CDR2 FQGTGA. Trimming took 5 bases from V and 3 from J; bases not matched to a gene: 8. Looking up the rest from reference TRBV7-3 and TRBJ2-7 gives the full variable domain: GAGVSQTPSNKVTEKGKYVELRCDPISGHTALYWYRQSLGQGPEFLIYFQGTGAADDSGLPNDRFFAVRPEGSVSTLKIQRTERGDSAVYLCASSQTPGQGYEQYFGPGTRLTVT.

The chain is built from TRBV15 and TRBJ2-3; TRBD2 aligns across 7 bases. Trimming took 6 bases from V and 4 from J; bases not matched to a gene: 4. Germline V gene sequence: CDR1 LNHNV, CDR2 YYDKDF (reference sequence). This CDR3 region has 13 residues. CDR3 protein: CATSGEGSDTQYF. In DNA, the CDR3 is TGTGCCACCAGTGGGGAGGGTTCAGATACGCAGTATTTT.

This sequence joins TRBV4-2 and TRBJ2-1; D perhaps matches TRBD2 (6 bases). Germline V gene lookup returns CDR1 LGHNA and CDR2 YNFKEQ. V lost 4 bases, J lost 7 bases, and 11 bases lay in between. CDR3 length: 13 residues. The CDR3 spells CASSRESGNEQFF. The CDR3 region has the DNA TGTGCCAGCAGCCGGGAAAGCGGGAATGAGCAGTTCTTC.

V is TRBV18 and J is TRBJ2-5; D is undetermined. Between the trimmed V and J ends, which lost 1 base and 5 bases, there was a span of 11 bases. CDR3 length: 14 residues. Looked up from germline, CDR1 is KGHSH and CDR2 is LQKENI. DNA of the CDR3: TGTGCCAGCTCACCACGTTTATTCCGGGAGACCCAGTACTTC. It translates to CASSPRLFRETQYF.

The chain joins TRBV4-2 to TRBJ2-7; 8 bases agree with TRBD2. The junction had 7 bases not matched to a gene; V was cut back by 1 base and J by 5 bases. Looked up from germline, CDR1 is LGHNA and CDR2 is YNFKEQ. The CDR3 extends over 15 amino acids. The CDR3 region has the DNA TGTGCCAGCAGCCAAGCTCCGGGGGGGCTCCACGAGCAGTACTTC. This translates into CASSQAPGGLHEQYF.

Concerning this clone itself: The same CDR3 arises from other DNA sequences in this sample as well. The chain joins TRBV7-6 to TRBJ2-2, with 8 bases lining up with TRBD1. The CDR3 loop spans 16 amino acids. J was trimmed by 4 bases and V by 8 bases; bases with no gene match: 12. Per germline, CDR1 SGHVS and CDR2 FNYEAQ. In DNA form, the CDR3 reads TGTGCCAGCCCCCTCCCGACAGGGGCCCGCACCGGGGAGCTGTTTTTT. Translating gives CASPLPTGARTGELFF.

In its sample, this clone was seen once. This chain uses TRBV28 with TRBJ2-7; maybe TRBD2 (5 bases). V was shortened by 9 bases and J by 2 bases, with 11 bases between the two germline ends. Germline CDR1 and CDR2: MDHEN and SYDVKM. There are 12 residues in the CDR3. CDR3 region: CASRTPPYEQYF. DNA for the CDR3: TGTGCCAGTAGGACTCCACCCTACGAGCAGTACTTC.

The J gene is TRBJ2-7, the V gene TRBV4-2, with 11 positions matching TRBD2. CDR1 LGHNA and CDR2 YNFKEQ come from the germline V gene. The CDR3 loop spans 15 amino acids. The trim removed 4 bases at V and 4 bases at J, leaving 6 bases unmatched. The CDR3 region has the DNA TGTGCCAGCAGCCCCCTAGCGGGGGGCTCATACGAGCAGTACTTC. It codes for CASSPLAGGSYEQYF.

The V gene is TRBV28, the J gene TRBJ2-3, with 10 positions matching TRBD1. The CDR3 is 13 residues long. Germline trimming cut 11 bases from V and 3 bases from J; bases unmatched to any gene: 5. Germline values: CDR1 MDHEN, CDR2 SYDVKM. The CDR3: CAGRTGGTDTQYF. The CDR3 DNA is TGTGCCGGCCGGACAGGGGGGACAGATACGCAGTATTTT.

Only one count was recorded for this clone. The V gene is TRBV28, the J gene TRBJ1-6, with unresolved D. V was shortened by 5 bases and J by 6 bases, with 14 bases between the two germline ends. Germline values: CDR1 MDHEN, CDR2 SYDVKM. The CDR3 length is 15 residues. This CDR3 is CASSLRLEANSPLHF. The CDR3 DNA reads as TGTGCCAGCAGTCTCAGGCTGGAGGCTAATTCACCCCTCCACTTT.

This chain links TRBV7-9 with TRBJ2-5; weak D call: TRBD2 (6 bases). The CDR3 totals 15 residues. Per the germline V gene, CDR1 is SEHNR and CDR2 is FQNEAQ (reference sequence). V lost 1 base, J lost 2 bases, and 11 bases lay in between. The CDR3 coding sequence is TGTGCCAGCAGCTTAGACGCGGGGCCGCAAGAGACCCAGTACTTC. Protein product: CASSLDAGPQETQYF.

The genes are TRBV11-2 and TRBJ1-1; 9 bases are a match to TRBD1. Per the germline V gene, CDR1 is SGHAT and CDR2 is FQNNGV. The J segment lost 8 bases and the V segment lost 5 bases, leaving 9 bases of the junction unmatched. There are 14 residues in the CDR3. The CDR3 region is CASSRRGQGQEAFF. CDR3 in DNA: TGTGCCAGCAGCCGGAGGGGACAGGGTCAGGAAGCTTTCTTT. Full variable domain (rest looked up from reference TRBV11-2 and TRBJ1-1): EAGVAQSPRYKIIEKRQSVAFWCNPISGHATLYWYQQILGQGPKLLIQFQNNGVVDDSQLPKDRFSAERLKGVDSTLKIQPAKLEDSAVYLCASSRRGQGQEAFFGQGTRLTVV.

CDR3 sequence reads: CASNQGSPEAFF. Here the CDR3 DNA reads TGTGCCAGCAATCAGGGATCACCTGAAGCTTTCTTT. V is TRBV2 and J is TRBJ1-1; a weak D match, TRBD1 (5 bases). This CDR3 has 12 amino acids. Germline V gives CDR1 SNHLY, CDR2 FYNNEI. V lost 7 bases and J 6 bases, leaving 12 bases between the germline ends. Using reference TRBV2 and TRBJ1-1 for the parts outside the CDR3, the full variable domain is EPEVTQTPSHQVTQMGQEVILRCVPISNHLYFYWYRQILGQKVEFLVSFYNNEISEKSEIFDDQFSVERPDGSNFTLKIRSTKLEDSAMYFCASNQGSPEAFFGQGTRLTVV.

The chain recombines TRBV7-9 with TRBJ1-3; no definite D call. Trimming pared 4 bases from V and 0 bases from J, leaving 7 bases between. There are 14 residues in the CDR3. The germline gives CDR1 SEHNR, CDR2 FQNEAQ (reference sequence). CDR3: CASSSLVSGNTIYF. CDR3 coding DNA: TGTGCCAGCAGCTCCCTAGTCTCTGGAAACACCATATATTTT.

The chain has TRBV29-1 and TRBJ2-3; D may be TRBD1 (6 bases). CDR3 length equals 14 residues. With 6 bases removed from V and 0 bases from J, the gap between germline ends came to 13 bases. Germline values: CDR1 SQVTM, CDR2 ANQGSEA. CDR3 nucleotides: TGCAGCGTCGCTCACAGGGAAAGCACAGATACGCAGTATTTT. Translated: CSVAHRESTDTQYF.

The chain carries TRBV5-4 and TRBJ1-5; D not certain. Germline lookup yields CDR1 SGHNT and CDR2 YYREEE (reference sequence). The CDR3 totals 13 residues. V was trimmed by 0 bases and J by 7 bases, leaving 8 bases between them. The CDR3 nucleotides read TGTGCCAGCAGCTTGGCCGGGAGACAGCCCCAGCATTTT. Protein: CASSLAGRQPQHF.

This rearrangement joins TRBV4-2 to TRBJ2-5; D possibly corresponds to TRBD2 (7 bases). Trimming took off 4 bases at V and 4 bases at J, with 13 bases between the two ends. Germline V gene lookup returns CDR1 LGHNA and CDR2 YNFKEQ. The CDR3 length is 14 residues. CDR3 protein: CASSRYRGGETQYF. CDR3 DNA: TGTGCCAGCAGCCGTTATAGGGGGGGAGAGACCCAGTACTTC.

The rearrangement joins TRBV7-2 to TRBJ2-5; TRBD2 matches at 7 bases. CDR1 is SGHTA and CDR2 is FQGNSA in the germline V gene. Trimming removed 1 base from V and 0 bases from J; junction bases left unmatched: 11. CDR3 length: 18 amino acids. CDR3 in amino acids: CASSLEASGGGYQETQYF. The CDR3 DNA reads TGTGCCAGCAGCTTAGAGGCTAGCGGTGGAGGGTACCAAGAGACCCAGTACTTC.